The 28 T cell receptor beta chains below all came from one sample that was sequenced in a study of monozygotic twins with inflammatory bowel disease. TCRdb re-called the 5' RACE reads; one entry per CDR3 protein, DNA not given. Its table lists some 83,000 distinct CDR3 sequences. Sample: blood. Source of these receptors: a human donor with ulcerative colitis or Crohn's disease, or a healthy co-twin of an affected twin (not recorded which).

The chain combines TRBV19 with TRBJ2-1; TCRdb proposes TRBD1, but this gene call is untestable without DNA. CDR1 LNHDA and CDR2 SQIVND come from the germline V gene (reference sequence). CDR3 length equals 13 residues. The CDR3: CASSTAWGTGEFF.

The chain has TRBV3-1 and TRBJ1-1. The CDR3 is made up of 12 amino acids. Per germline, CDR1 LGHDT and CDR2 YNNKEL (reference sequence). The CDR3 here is CASAWGNTEAFF.

CDR3 in amino acids: CSARDGSWEKLFF. The chain uses TRBV20-1 and TRBJ1-4. Germline values: CDR1 DFQATT, CDR2 SNEGSKA (reference sequence). This CDR3 spans 13 amino acids.

The CDR3 loop is CASSRLGALNNSPLHF. The rearrangement uses TRBV7-8 and TRBJ1-6; TCRdb's assignment of TRBD1 cannot be checked, as there is no DNA. The CDR3 totals 16 residues. Per germline, CDR1 SGHVS and CDR2 FQNEAQ.

Here the CDR3 reads CSAKGLGGYTF. This rearrangement joins TRBV20-1 to TRBJ1-2. Germline V gives CDR1 DFQATT, CDR2 SNEGSKA (reference sequence). The CDR3 has 11 residues.

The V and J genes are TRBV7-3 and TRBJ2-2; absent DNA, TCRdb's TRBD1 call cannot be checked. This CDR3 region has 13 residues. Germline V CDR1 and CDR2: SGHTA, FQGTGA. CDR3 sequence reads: CASSRGGTGELFF. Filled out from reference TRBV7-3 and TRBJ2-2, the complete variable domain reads GAGVSQTPSNKVTEKGKYVELRCDPISGHTALYWYRQSLGQGPEFLIYFQGTGAADDSGLPNDRFFAVRPEGSVSTLKIQRTERGDSAVYLCASSRGGTGELFFGEGSRLTVL.

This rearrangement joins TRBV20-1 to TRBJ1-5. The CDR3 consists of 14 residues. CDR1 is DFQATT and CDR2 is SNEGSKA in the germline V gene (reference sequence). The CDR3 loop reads CSAAGTNSNQPQHF.

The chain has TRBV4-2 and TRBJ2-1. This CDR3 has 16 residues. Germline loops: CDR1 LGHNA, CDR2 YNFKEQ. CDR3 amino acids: CASSPATGMGNNEQFF.

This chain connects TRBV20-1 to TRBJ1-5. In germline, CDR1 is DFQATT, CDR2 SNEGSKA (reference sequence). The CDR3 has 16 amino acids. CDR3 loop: CSARRGEIGRNQPQHF.

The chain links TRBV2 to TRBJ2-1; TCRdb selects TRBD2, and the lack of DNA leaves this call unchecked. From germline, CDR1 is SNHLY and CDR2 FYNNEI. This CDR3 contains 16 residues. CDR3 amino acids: CASSLLAGGTYNEQFF.

CDR3 loop: CASSPSAARGGYGYTF. This chain connects TRBV28 to TRBJ1-2; as DNA is missing, the TRBD1 call by TCRdb cannot be tested. The CDR3 covers 16 residues. From germline, CDR1 is MDHEN and CDR2 SYDVKM.

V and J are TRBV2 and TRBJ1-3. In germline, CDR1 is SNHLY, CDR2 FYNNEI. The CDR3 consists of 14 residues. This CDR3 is CASMAARSGNTIYF. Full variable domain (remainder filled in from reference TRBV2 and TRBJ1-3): EPEVTQTPSHQVTQMGQEVILRCVPISNHLYFYWYRQILGQKVEFLVSFYNNEISEKSEIFDDQFSVERPDGSNFTLKIRSTKLEDSAMYFCASMAARSGNTIYFGEGSWLTVV.

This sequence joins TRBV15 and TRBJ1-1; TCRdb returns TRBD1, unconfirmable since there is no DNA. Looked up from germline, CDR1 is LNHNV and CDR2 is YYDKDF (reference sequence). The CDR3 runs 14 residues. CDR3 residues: CATSRATPRDGAFF.

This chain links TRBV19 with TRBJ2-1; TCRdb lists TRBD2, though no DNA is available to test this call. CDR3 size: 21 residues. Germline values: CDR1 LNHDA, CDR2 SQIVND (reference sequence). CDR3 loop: CASSMGPGGLAGGPVGNEQFF.

CDR3 residues: CASSPARGLTEAFF. J is TRBJ1-1 and V is TRBV11-2; without DNA, the TCRdb call of TRBD1 cannot be checked. CDR1 and CDR2 from the germline V gene are SGHAT and FQNNGV. The CDR3 is 14 residues long. The variable domain in full, completed from reference TRBV11-2 and TRBJ1-1, reads EAGVAQSPRYKIIEKRQSVAFWCNPISGHATLYWYQQILGQGPKLLIQFQNNGVVDDSQLPKDRFSAERLKGVDSTLKIQPAKLEDSAVYLCASSPARGLTEAFFGQGTRLTVV.

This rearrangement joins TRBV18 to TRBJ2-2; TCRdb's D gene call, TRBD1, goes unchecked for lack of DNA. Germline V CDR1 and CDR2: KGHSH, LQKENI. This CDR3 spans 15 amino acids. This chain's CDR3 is CASSSGTGSTGELFF.

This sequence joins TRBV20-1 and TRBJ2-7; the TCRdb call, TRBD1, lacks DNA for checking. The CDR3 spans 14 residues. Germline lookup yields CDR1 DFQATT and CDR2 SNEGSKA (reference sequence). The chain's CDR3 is CSARKPNRVDEQYF.

CDR3 loop: CASSPRQGHTEAFF. The rearrangement uses TRBV14 and TRBJ1-1; there is no DNA to check the TCRdb D call of TRBD1. Germline lookup yields CDR1 SGHDN and CDR2 FVKESK. This CDR3 contains 14 residues. The whole variable domain, filled in from reference TRBV14 and TRBJ1-1, reads EAGVTQFPSHSVIEKGQTVTLRCDPISGHDNLYWYRRVMGKEIKFLLHFVKESKQDESGMPNNRFLAERTGGTYSTLKVQPAELEDSGVYFCASSPRQGHTEAFFGQGTRLTVV.

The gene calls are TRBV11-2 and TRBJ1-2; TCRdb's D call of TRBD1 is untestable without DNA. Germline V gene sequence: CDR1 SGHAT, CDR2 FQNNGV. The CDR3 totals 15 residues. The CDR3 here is CASSFSRGGAYGYTF.

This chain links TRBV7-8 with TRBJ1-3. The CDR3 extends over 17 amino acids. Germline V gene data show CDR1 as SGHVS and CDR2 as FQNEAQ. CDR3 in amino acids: CASSLTSIIHRRDTIYF.

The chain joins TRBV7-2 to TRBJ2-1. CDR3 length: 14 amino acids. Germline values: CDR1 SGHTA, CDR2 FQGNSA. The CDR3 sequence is CASSLEQYYNEQFF.

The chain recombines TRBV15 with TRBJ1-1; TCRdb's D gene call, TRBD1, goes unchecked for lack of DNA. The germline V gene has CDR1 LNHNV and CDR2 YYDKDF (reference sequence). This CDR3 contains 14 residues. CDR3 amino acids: CATSIRQGPTEAFF.

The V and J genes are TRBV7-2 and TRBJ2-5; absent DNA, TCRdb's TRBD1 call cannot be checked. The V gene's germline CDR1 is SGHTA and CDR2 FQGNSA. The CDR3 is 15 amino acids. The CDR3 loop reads CASTMTGLPGETQYF.

CDR3 amino acids: CASRPGQGAGEQYF. The gene calls are TRBV10-2 and TRBJ2-7; the TCRdb call, TRBD1, lacks DNA for checking. The CDR3 runs to 14 residues. Germline CDR1 is WSHSY and CDR2 is SAAADI.

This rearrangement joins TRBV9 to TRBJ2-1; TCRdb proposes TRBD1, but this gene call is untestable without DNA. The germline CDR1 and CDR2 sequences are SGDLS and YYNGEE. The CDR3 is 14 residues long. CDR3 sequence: CASSVSGGDNEQFF.

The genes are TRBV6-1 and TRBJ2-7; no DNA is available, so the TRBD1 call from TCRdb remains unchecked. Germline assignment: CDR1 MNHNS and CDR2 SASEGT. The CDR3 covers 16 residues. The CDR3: CASSPSQTTGTYEQYF.

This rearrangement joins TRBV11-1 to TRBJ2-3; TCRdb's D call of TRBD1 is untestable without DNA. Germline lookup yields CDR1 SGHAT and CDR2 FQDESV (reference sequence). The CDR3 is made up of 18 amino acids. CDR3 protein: CASSRGPTDRLRTDTQYF.

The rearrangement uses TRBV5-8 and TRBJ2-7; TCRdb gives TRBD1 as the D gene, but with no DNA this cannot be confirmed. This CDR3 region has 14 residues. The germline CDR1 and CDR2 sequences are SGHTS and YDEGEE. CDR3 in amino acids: CASSPRIRGWEQYF.